Listed below are T cell receptor beta chains from one sample, sequenced in a study of T cell repertoires in cytomegalovirus infection. TCRdb redid the calling of the reads with MiXCR, one entry per CDR3 protein. This sample carries about 530,000 distinct CDR3 sequences, 26% of them seen once, and the ten largest clones take less than 15%. Sample: PBMCs. These receptors all come from a human donor in good health (CMV status not recorded). Some clones in this sample may be carry-over from other donors' samples. The CDR3 runs from the conserved cysteine through the conserved F or W. The D gene is left open where the match is weak. Clone size is not always given. Where it is, it says once, few, many or a class for expanded clones.

CDR3 length: 15
J gene: TRBJ2-1
V gene: TRBV4-2
D gene: TRBD2
clone size: -
CDR3 DNA: TGTGCCAGCAGCCACGGGACTAGCGGGAGCAATGAGCAGTTCTTC
CDR3 protein: CASSHGTSGSNEQFF

CDR3 length: 16
J gene: TRBJ2-1
V gene: TRBV10-3
D gene: -
clone size: -
CDR3 DNA: TGTGCCATCAGTGAGGACGGAGCAGGGAAAGACAATGAGCAGTTCTTC
CDR3 protein: CAISEDGAGKDNEQFF

CDR3 length: 16
J gene: TRBJ2-1
V gene: TRBV5-1
D gene: TRBD2
clone size: -
CDR3 DNA: TGCGCCAGCAGCTCCGGGGGACTAGCTCCGGTCAATGAGCAGTTCTTC
CDR3 protein: CASSSGGLAPVNEQFF

CDR3 length: 14
J gene: TRBJ1-1
V gene: TRBV12-3/TRBV12-4
D gene: -
clone size: -
CDR3 DNA: TGTGCCAGCAGTACGCTTGGGGTGAACACTGAAGCTTTCTTT
CDR3 protein: CASSTLGVNTEAFF

CDR3 length: 11
J gene: TRBJ1-1
V gene: TRBV12-3/TRBV12-4
D gene: -
clone size: -
CDR3 DNA: TGTGCCAGCAGTTACCAGGGGGAAGCTTTCTTT
CDR3 protein: CASSYQGEAFF

CDR3 length: 15
J gene: TRBJ2-5
V gene: TRBV6-2/TRBV6-3
D gene: TRBD2
clone size: few
CDR3 DNA: TGTGCCAGCAGTTCGGGACTAGCGGCGGTGGAGACCCAGTACTTC
CDR3 protein: CASSSGLAAVETQYF

CDR3 length: 11
J gene: TRBJ2-3
V gene: TRBV18
D gene: -
clone size: few
CDR3 DNA: TGTGCCAGCTCAGTCCCAGATACGCAGTATTTT
CDR3 protein: CASSVPDTQYF

CDR3 length: 13
J gene: TRBJ2-2
V gene: TRBV20-1
D gene: -
clone size: -
CDR3 DNA: TGCAGTGCTCCGGACAGATTCACCGGGGAGCTGTTTTTT
CDR3 protein: CSAPDRFTGELFF

CDR3 length: 12
J gene: TRBJ2-2
V gene: TRBV5-6
D gene: -
clone size: -
CDR3 DNA: TGTGCCAGCAGCTTTTCCGCCGGGGAGCTGTTTTTT
CDR3 protein: CASSFSAGELFF

CDR3 length: 15
J gene: TRBJ2-5
V gene: TRBV7-3
D gene: -
clone size: -
CDR3 DNA: TGTGCCAGCAGCTTAACCCCAGGGTTGGGAGAGACCCAGTACTTC
CDR3 protein: CASSLTPGLGETQYF

CDR3 length: 13
J gene: TRBJ2-7
V gene: TRBV19
D gene: -
clone size: few
CDR3 DNA: TGTGCCAGTAGTATAGAAGACAACTACGAGCAGTACTTC
CDR3 protein: CASSIEDNYEQYF

CDR3 length: 14
J gene: TRBJ2-1
V gene: TRBV7-2
D gene: -
clone size: few
CDR3 DNA: TGTGCCAGCAGCTTACAAGGCGCGGACAATGAGCAGTTCTTC
CDR3 protein: CASSLQGADNEQFF

CDR3 length: 15
J gene: TRBJ2-7
V gene: TRBV28
D gene: -
clone size: -
CDR3 DNA: TGTGCCAGCAGTTTAAGGTTCGGCAGGGGATCCGAGCAGTACTTC
CDR3 protein: CASSLRFGRGSEQYF

CDR3 length: 14
J gene: TRBJ1-3
V gene: TRBV6-5
D gene: -
clone size: few
CDR3 DNA: TGTGCCAGCAGGTCCCAGTCAACTGGAAACACCATATATTTT
CDR3 protein: CASRSQSTGNTIYF

CDR3 length: 13
J gene: TRBJ1-5
V gene: TRBV12-5
D gene: -
clone size: -
CDR3 DNA: TGTGCTAGTGGACCTGCCCCGACAGAGCCCCAGCATTTT
CDR3 protein: CASGPAPTEPQHF

CDR3 length: 15
J gene: TRBJ2-1
V gene: TRBV19
D gene: -
clone size: few
CDR3 DNA: TGTGCCAGTACCCTGGGGGGGGCAATCTACAATGAGCAGTTCTTC
CDR3 protein: CASTLGGAIYNEQFF

CDR3 length: 15
J gene: TRBJ1-4
V gene: TRBV19
D gene: -
clone size: few
CDR3 DNA: TGTGCCAGTAGTATCTCAGGGGCAACTAATGAAAAACTGTTTTTT
CDR3 protein: CASSISGATNEKLFF

CDR3 length: 18
J gene: TRBJ2-1
V gene: TRBV19
D gene: TRBD2
clone size: few
CDR3 DNA: TGTGCCAGTAGTATAAAAGCGGAGGCGGGAGGGCCTTACAATGAGCAGTTCTTC
CDR3 protein: CASSIKAEAGGPYNEQFF

CDR3 length: 15
J gene: TRBJ2-7
V gene: TRBV7-8
D gene: TRBD1
clone size: many
CDR3 DNA: TGTGCCAGCAGCTTAGGGAGGACAGGGACCTACGAGCAGTACTTC
CDR3 protein: CASSLGRTGTYEQYF

CDR3 length: 15
J gene: TRBJ1-5
V gene: TRBV6-2/TRBV6-3
D gene: TRBD1
clone size: -
CDR3 DNA: TGTGCCAGCAGAGTTCAGGGGGCAAGCAATCAGCCCCAGCATTTT
CDR3 protein: CASRVQGASNQPQHF

CDR3 length: 14
J gene: TRBJ1-1
V gene: TRBV28
D gene: -
clone size: few
CDR3 DNA: TGTGCCAGCAGTTTTCCGTCCCGGAACACTGAAGCTTTCTTT
CDR3 protein: CASSFPSRNTEAFF

CDR3 length: 14
J gene: TRBJ2-1
V gene: TRBV12-3/TRBV12-4
D gene: -
clone size: -
CDR3 DNA: TGTGCCAGCACCCCGGGGTCCCAGGTCCGTGAGCAGTTCTTC
CDR3 protein: CASTPGSQVREQFF

CDR3 length: 13
J gene: TRBJ2-3
V gene: TRBV7-2
D gene: -
clone size: many
CDR3 DNA: TGTGCCAGCAGCCTGGACGAGACAGATACGCAGTATTTT
CDR3 protein: CASSLDETDTQYF

CDR3 length: 15
J gene: TRBJ2-5
V gene: TRBV13
D gene: -
clone size: few
CDR3 DNA: TGTGCCAGCAGCTTAGGTTCAGTTGGGCAAGAGACCCAGTACTTC
CDR3 protein: CASSLGSVGQETQYF

CDR3 length: 18
J gene: TRBJ2-1
V gene: TRBV7-2
D gene: TRBD2
clone size: many
CDR3 DNA: TGTGCCAGCAGCTTAGAGGGGGGGACTAGCGAGTCCTACAATGAGCAGTTCTTC
CDR3 protein: CASSLEGGTSESYNEQFF

CDR3 length: 18
J gene: TRBJ2-3
V gene: TRBV12-3/TRBV12-4
D gene: TRBD2
clone size: few
CDR3 DNA: TGTGCCAGCAGCCCGGGGGGACTAGCGAGCGACCTCGGAGATACGCAGTATTTT
CDR3 protein: CASSPGGLASDLGDTQYF

CDR3 length: 17
J gene: TRBJ2-1
V gene: TRBV6-1
D gene: TRBD2
clone size: many
CDR3 DNA: TGTGCCAGCTTGGATAGCGGGATTGGAAGCTCCTACAATGAGCAGTTCTTC
CDR3 protein: CASLDSGIGSSYNEQFF

CDR3 length: 16
J gene: TRBJ2-2
V gene: TRBV12-5
D gene: TRBD1
clone size: few
CDR3 DNA: TGTGCTAGTGGTCAACGACAGGGCGGGAACACCGGGGAGCTGTTTTTT
CDR3 protein: CASGQRQGGNTGELFF

CDR3 length: 15
J gene: TRBJ2-5
V gene: TRBV5-4
D gene: -
clone size: -
CDR3 DNA: TGTGCCAGCAGCTGGGGGGGCGCAGCCGGAGAGACCCAGTACTTC
CDR3 protein: CASSWGGAAGETQYF

CDR3 length: 14
J gene: TRBJ1-6
V gene: TRBV19
D gene: -
clone size: many
CDR3 DNA: TGTGCCAGTAGTCGACGGGCCGGTTATTCACCCCTCCACTTT
CDR3 protein: CASSRRAGYSPLHF

CDR3 length: 15
J gene: TRBJ2-3
V gene: TRBV6-6
D gene: -
clone size: few
CDR3 DNA: TGTGCCAGCAGTTACTGGGCGGAGACGAGAGATACGCAGTATTTT
CDR3 protein: CASSYWAETRDTQYF

CDR3 length: 16
J gene: TRBJ1-4
V gene: TRBV18
D gene: -
clone size: -
CDR3 DNA: TGTGCCAGCTCACCCTTGGACTCCCGTTTGGGTGAAAAACTGTTTTTT
CDR3 protein: CASSPLDSRLGEKLFF

CDR3 length: 13
J gene: TRBJ2-7
V gene: TRBV7-2
D gene: -
clone size: many
CDR3 DNA: TGTGCCAGCAGCTTATTCGGGACCCACGAGCAGTACTTC
CDR3 protein: CASSLFGTHEQYF

CDR3 length: 15
J gene: TRBJ2-3
V gene: TRBV6-5
D gene: TRBD2
clone size: many
CDR3 DNA: TGTGCCAGCAGCTACAGCGGGAAGGGCACAGATACGCAGTATTTT
CDR3 protein: CASSYSGKGTDTQYF

CDR3 length: 14
J gene: TRBJ1-1
V gene: TRBV5-6
D gene: -
clone size: -
CDR3 DNA: TGTGCCAGCAGCTTGGGGGTTCGGAACACTGAAGCTTTCTTT
CDR3 protein: CASSLGVRNTEAFF

CDR3 length: 13
J gene: TRBJ1-5
V gene: TRBV24-1
D gene: -
clone size: few
CDR3 DNA: TGTGCCACCAGTGAACATAGTTATCAGCCCCAGCATTTT
CDR3 protein: CATSEHSYQPQHF

CDR3 length: 18
J gene: TRBJ2-1
V gene: TRBV19
D gene: TRBD2
clone size: few
CDR3 DNA: TGTGCCAGTAGTATATTCGGGGAGGGAATAGTGACCTACAATGAGCAGTTCTTC
CDR3 protein: CASSIFGEGIVTYNEQFF

CDR3 length: 15
J gene: TRBJ1-1
V gene: TRBV14
D gene: -
clone size: -
CDR3 DNA: TGTGCCAGCAGCCGGGACCAAATCATGAACACTGAAGCTTTCTTT
CDR3 protein: CASSRDQIMNTEAFF

CDR3 length: 13
J gene: TRBJ1-1
V gene: TRBV29-1
D gene: -
clone size: -
CDR3 DNA: TGCAGCGTTGATGGGGGGCGTCACACTGAAGCTTTCTTT
CDR3 protein: CSVDGGRHTEAFF

CDR3 length: 14
J gene: TRBJ1-1
V gene: TRBV28
D gene: -
clone size: -
CDR3 DNA: TGTGCCAGCAGTTTACTATTGGGGAACACTGAAGCTTTCTTT
CDR3 protein: CASSLLLGNTEAFF

CDR3 length: 15
J gene: TRBJ2-3
V gene: TRBV27
D gene: -
clone size: -
CDR3 DNA: TGTGCCAGCAGTAGCCTGAGCGGCCACACAGATACGCAGTATTTT
CDR3 protein: CASSSLSGHTDTQYF

CDR3 length: 17
J gene: TRBJ1-2
V gene: TRBV6-6
D gene: TRBD1
clone size: -
CDR3 DNA: TGTGCCAGCAGTCCCGGGACAGGGGGCGCGATGAACTATGGCTACACCTTC
CDR3 protein: CASSPGTGGAMNYGYTF

CDR3 length: 19
J gene: TRBJ1-1
V gene: TRBV5-5
D gene: TRBD1
clone size: -
CDR3 DNA: TGTGCCAGCAGCCCCGGGACAGGGTTCATCCTCGGGCAGAACACTGAAGCTTTCTTT
CDR3 protein: CASSPGTGFILGQNTEAFF

CDR3 length: 12
J gene: TRBJ1-2
V gene: TRBV6-5
D gene: -
clone size: few
CDR3 DNA: TGTGCCAGCAGTGGCGGGGGCCGGGGCTACACCTTC
CDR3 protein: CASSGGGRGYTF

CDR3 length: 16
J gene: TRBJ2-7
V gene: TRBV18
D gene: TRBD1
clone size: -
CDR3 DNA: TGTGCCAGCTCACGGATAACCGGGACAGGGGTCTACGAGCAGTACTTC
CDR3 protein: CASSRITGTGVYEQYF

CDR3 length: 14
J gene: TRBJ1-4
V gene: TRBV7-6
D gene: -
clone size: -
CDR3 DNA: TGTGCCAGCAGCAGACGGGATCCTAATGAAAAACTGTTTTTT
CDR3 protein: CASSRRDPNEKLFF

CDR3 length: 14
J gene: TRBJ1-2
V gene: TRBV7-2
D gene: TRBD1
clone size: many
CDR3 DNA: TGTGCCAGCAGCGCCCGACAGGGAGACGGTGGCTACACCTTC
CDR3 protein: CASSARQGDGGYTF

CDR3 length: 13
J gene: TRBJ2-4
V gene: TRBV2
D gene: TRBD2
clone size: -
CDR3 DNA: TGTGCCAGCGAGCGGGACGGGGAGAACATTCAGTACTTC
CDR3 protein: CASERDGENIQYF

CDR3 length: 15
J gene: TRBJ2-3
V gene: TRBV6-2/TRBV6-3
D gene: -
clone size: few
CDR3 DNA: TGTGCCAGCAGTTACTCGTCCAGGGGAGAAGATACGCAGTATTTT
CDR3 protein: CASSYSSRGEDTQYF

CDR3 length: 17
J gene: TRBJ2-4
V gene: TRBV6-6
D gene: -
clone size: -
CDR3 DNA: TGTGCCAGAAGTTACTCGACGAGGGCTCGGGCCAAAAACATTCAGTACTTC
CDR3 protein: CARSYSTRARAKNIQYF

CDR3 length: 13
J gene: TRBJ1-5
V gene: TRBV3-1
D gene: -
clone size: few
CDR3 DNA: TGTGCCAGCAGCCCGGGAATCAATCAGCCCCAGCATTTT
CDR3 protein: CASSPGINQPQHF

CDR3 length: 16
J gene: TRBJ1-4
V gene: TRBV4-3
D gene: TRBD1
clone size: -
CDR3 DNA: TGCGCCAGCAGCCAAGAGAGGCCAGGGGGCAACGAAAAACTGTTTTTT
CDR3 protein: CASSQERPGGNEKLFF

CDR3 length: 16
J gene: TRBJ1-2
V gene: TRBV11-2
D gene: -
clone size: -
CDR3 DNA: TGTGCCAGCAGCCCCGGGGGAGGACCGTTTGGCTATGGCTACACCTTC
CDR3 protein: CASSPGGGPFGYGYTF